This record looks at one TCR beta chain sequence and its context. Its target antigen remains unknown. Base-call qualities are not available, and no considerably larger clone is one nucleotide away. The cohort comprised more than 550 healthy bone marrow donors. At the time of sampling, all cohort members were nominally healthy, though unrecorded immune exposures were likely present. The donor tested CMV seronegative, placing the donor among the 300 to 400 seronegative members of the cohort. Each donor provided a peripheral blood sample, and peripheral blood mononuclear cells were used for TCR beta sequencing. Genomic DNA extraction from the blood cell samples was performed with the Qiagen DNeasy Blood Extraction Kit. Libraries were prepared through the immunoSEQ multiplex PCR assay. For the multiplex PCR, a mixture combining 60 forward primers for TCR Vbeta segments and 13 reverse primers for TCR Jbeta segments was used. The CDR3 region of rearranged TCR beta genes was amplified from genomic DNA by a multiplex PCR assay. Amplified TCR beta libraries were sequenced as 87-base-pair reads on the Illumina HiSeq System. In the source study's methods: Across the 670 or so repertoires, a later analysis counted approximately 83 million unique TCR beta chains, some 11 million of which were shared by at least two donors. Raw reads were error-corrected and collapsed into unique sequences with a nearest-neighbor algorithm that merged closely related sequences to remove PCR and sequencing errors. Alignment of CDR3 sequences to IMGT reference sequences was used to assign V, D and J gene segments. For a sequence to be retained, a match of at least six nucleotides was required to both a V gene segment and a J gene segment. A rearrangement was called productive if the CDR3 had no stop codons and remained in frame with V and J, and every other rearrangement was called non-productive. CDR3 was defined according to IMGT convention as the region running from the second conserved V-encoded cysteine to the conserved J-encoded phenylalanine. The earlier analysis of about 610 of the donors excluded any sequence lacking an unambiguous match to a single V gene segment. An earlier analysis of 587 of the donors classified V segments as functional when productive rearrangements were above 56.7% and as segregating when the standard deviation between donors was above 5%. To diagnose cytomegalovirus status from the catalog of TCR beta chain sequences, a statistical classification framework was built. V and J gene assignment, in a later analysis, came from comparing TCR nucleotide sequences with IMGT/GENE-DB human TR gene sequences. The TCRdist pipeline was used in a later analysis to assign CDR3 sequences and most-parsimonious VDJ recombination scenarios. In a later analysis, every TCR beta chain was defined by the combination of its CDR3 amino acid sequence and its V-gene family, and reads without a unique V-gene family were dropped. To address suspected cross-contamination and a sequencing artifact, a later analysis removed around 590 highly shared, low-generation-probability nucleotide sequences. In a later analysis, a clonal expansion index for each public chain was calculated from normalized within-repertoire ranks of inferred template counts. Generation probabilities in a later analysis came from a VDJ recombination model fitted to out-of-frame rearrangements, and those results were checked against IGoR. Hypergeometric tests were used in a later analysis to score TCR-TCR, TCR-HLA and TCR-CMV co-occurrence, with a repertoire-size bias correction applied to the TCR pairs. To estimate false discovery rates, a later analysis permuted the HLA or CMV assignments 20 times. In a later analysis, co-occurring TCRs were grouped with DBSCAN, and TCRdist sequence similarity was added when clustering was performed within HLA-allele-positive subsets. For co-occurrence clustering, repertoires with fewer than 30,000 or more than 120,000 public chains were excluded, along with roughly 5 repertoires with anomalous nucleotide sharing. TCRdb mirrors the immuneACCESS table, restricted to in-frame sequences. Some clones are absent from its copies; in checked studies, under half trace to an unresolved V gene, and the reason for the others is unknown. Clone size and V and J calls were adopted from that table, with D and trimming inferred from the DNA. This sample is represented by 140,000 to 150,000 clones; nearly 85% of them were singletons. The biggest ten clones account for around 3.7% of the sample.

The source of the sample is a study of cytomegalovirus exposure and HLA in healthy donors listed by TCRdb under 2017. About the full investigation: In an earlier analysis of around 540 of the donors, less than 350 Gb of sequence data and some 120 million unique TCR beta sequences from 180 million or so T cells were reported. An early release that covered roughly 600 HLA-typed donors contained around 300 gigabases of sequencing data and tens of millions of unique TCR sequences. The genetic ancestry cluster associated with self-reported Caucasian donors included around 76% of the roughly 390 genotyped donors. The study aimed to test whether cataloging public T cell receptors could reveal signatures of past pathogen exposure. Using immunosequencing, the study profiled T cell repertoires from 550 to 750 subjects and related those repertoires to cytomegalovirus serostatus. Besides the first cohort of more than 650 subjects, a separate validation cohort made up of over a hundred different subjects was used. To predict cytomegalovirus infection status, the study combined high-throughput TCR immunosequencing, statistical association of individual TCRs with disease status, and machine learning. To study patterns of TCR occurrence, a later analysis re-analyzed previously published TCR beta repertoires from 700 or so donors and added high-resolution HLA genotyping. Rather than using new phenotypic data, the later analysis identified candidate immune exposures from TCR beta sequences and from how often those sequences occurred across donors. To decide whether each TCR beta V gene segment behaved as functional or pseudogenic, an earlier analysis of approximately 600 of the donors relied on high-throughput TCR beta sequencing. Donor age, sex, ethnicity and CMV serostatus were compiled alongside the repertoire data. In a later genetic analysis, genome-wide SNP genotypes for about three fifths of the 666 donors were used, and that subset was treated as a discovery cohort. Every discovery cohort repertoire had been produced on one sequencing platform. Class I and class II HLA loci were covered by the typing at four-digit resolution. Typing coverage varied by locus: about 629-630 donors for A, B, C, DRB1 and DQB1; 500 to 550 for DQA1; some 610 for DPA1; under 490 for DPB1. Because of strong linkage in the cohort, roughly five DR-DQ haplotypes were treated as single units for association and clustering. Among roughly 400 genotyped donors of the cohort, an average of around 240,000 unique TCR beta nucleotide sequences was sequenced per donor, of which 15% to 20% were non-productive. Overall study results and their limits: Only TCR beta chains were sequenced in this cohort, and the absence of alpha or paired-chain data limited detectable features. The presence/absence analyses assumed that sequencing depth was roughly uniform across donors, and that assumption may not be true. Three of the identified cytomegalovirus-associated TCR beta chains were confirmed in vitro to be specific for cytomegalovirus antigens. Correlated functional status among segregating V segments might be attributable to linkage disequilibrium, but an unknown experimental factor could not be ruled out. According to a later analysis, TCR association rates differed among HLA loci, with DRB1 alleles showing the most associated TCRs and HLA-C alleles showing the fewest. Because HLA typing was missing for some donors at each locus, association tests included only the typed subset. A later genetic analysis associated a missense DCLRE1C variant with V-gene and J-gene trimming of TCR beta chains, and an independent cohort replicated the association. A later analysis reported that several top co-occurrence clusters appeared linked to parvovirus B19, influenza, CMV and Epstein-Barr virus. While some public TCRs were present in many individuals, most TCR sequences turned up only very rarely across donors. An earlier analysis of around 600 of the donors showed that most TCR beta V segments appeared in productive rearrangements either about 90% or about 30% of the time, which broadly matched IMGT annotations. In a later genetic analysis, fewer N-insertions in productive TCRs were reported among donors in an Asian-associated ancestry cluster than the roughly 700-donor mean. CMV serostatus was the only immune exposure information available for the cohort. The earlier analysis of nearly 600 of the donors excluded 15 to 20 rarely observed V segments, including chromosome 9 orphons, because counts were too low. The study listed 164 TCR beta chains as associated with cytomegalovirus. A further reported finding was that TCR beta sequences accurately predicted the HLA-A and HLA-B alleles for most subjects in the first cohort. In both the original and validation cohorts, the classifier was reported to diagnose cytomegalovirus status with high specificity and sensitivity. In a later analysis, HLA-associated TCR beta chains showed more clonal expansion and lower generation probabilities than non-associated chains that were equally common. Most CMV-associated TCR beta chains appeared to be HLA-restricted in a later analysis, and the HLA associations seemed to be driven largely by CMV exposure. The 87-base-pair reads could not distinguish some IMGT-functional V segments, including TRBV6-2 and TRBV6-3, so those segments were excluded. A later analysis associated 16,951 TCR beta sequences with specific HLA alleles at a false discovery rate of 0.05. The authors suggested that the approach could potentially be extended to other disease states and immunological phenotypes. When HLA alleles, especially DR and DQ, strongly co-occurred, TCR associations were difficult to assign to individual alleles. The sequencing pipeline was judged likely to have produced a cluster of highly shared sequence variants as a technical artifact.

For CDR1 and CDR2, the germline V gene lists MNHEY and SVGAGI. V ends up 6 bases short and J 5 bases short, with an unmatched junction base count of 6. Taken from cysteine to phenylalanine, the CDR3 has 13 residues. Only the CDR3 DNA stays, 39 bases, in frame from base 1. The specimen sequenced was PBMCs. The receptor was isolated from a male donor in good health and CMV-seronegative. Recombination connected TRBV6-5 to TRBJ2-7, with 8 bases aligning to TRBD1. The CDR3 is CASSLRGPHEQYF. The nucleotides read TGTGCCAGCAGCCTCAGGGGGCCCCACGAGCAGTACTTC.